The rows below give T cell receptor beta chains drawn from one sample of a study of T-cell reconstitution after alpha-beta-depleted transplantation in children. One entry per CDR3 protein, called by TCRdb with MiXCR from the PCR reads. The profile covers about 460,000 distinct CDR3 sequences, with around 13% appearing a single time and about 5.6% taken by the ten largest. This sample comprised PBMCs from the stem cell graft donor, obtained from the stem cell graft. Every receptor here comes from a human donor who donated a stem cell graft to a child with combined immunodeficiency. CDR3s leave out the opening cysteine and the closing phenylalanine or tryptophan. The D gene is left open where the match is weak.

CDR3: ASSLSAFGEQF; J: TRBJ2-1; D: NA; V: TRBV7-7
CDR3: ASSDPRQTLNEQF; J: TRBJ2-1; D: NA; V: TRBV12-3/TRBV12-4
CDR3: ASSLIMASEAF; J: TRBJ1-1; D: NA; V: TRBV27
CDR3: ASSPTGLGGEPQH; J: TRBJ1-5; D: NA; V: TRBV6-1
CDR3: AWSKWGGIMDEQF; J: TRBJ2-1; D: TRBD2; V: TRBV30
CDR3: ASSLDLAGGPDTQY; J: TRBJ2-3; D: TRBD2; V: TRBV7-2
CDR3: ASSGDGYSNQPQH; J: TRBJ1-5; D: NA; V: TRBV27
CDR3: AWSPQGYEQY; J: TRBJ2-7; D: NA; V: TRBV30
CDR3: ATSRWGPWDNEQF; J: TRBJ2-1; D: NA; V: TRBV15
CDR3: ASSLVDRGYEQY; J: TRBJ2-7; D: TRBD1; V: TRBV5-1
CDR3: ASSQDKATGANVLT; J: TRBJ2-6; D: NA; V: TRBV4-2
CDR3: ASNPGTGGRQGTEAF; J: TRBJ1-1; D: TRBD1; V: TRBV12-3/TRBV12-4
CDR3: ASRKVESNEQF; J: TRBJ2-1; D: NA; V: TRBV28
CDR3: SAAYTVSAYEQY; J: TRBJ2-7; D: NA; V: TRBV20-1
CDR3: ASSPSRDRHTGELF; J: TRBJ2-2; D: NA; V: TRBV12-3/TRBV12-4
CDR3: ASSRPGRTYEQY; J: TRBJ2-7; D: NA; V: TRBV11-1
CDR3: ASSFTSGYNEQF; J: TRBJ2-1; D: TRBD2; V: TRBV5-1
CDR3: ASSWDRDGGLDTDTQY; J: TRBJ2-3; D: TRBD1; V: TRBV6-5
CDR3: SAGVTFSYNEQF; J: TRBJ2-1; D: NA; V: TRBV20-1
CDR3: ASSQDIAGPGYNEQF; J: TRBJ2-1; D: NA; V: TRBV4-2
CDR3: ASSLSGRTYGYT; J: TRBJ1-2; D: NA; V: TRBV5-1
CDR3: ASSLASGRFWEQF; J: TRBJ2-1; D: TRBD2; V: TRBV11-2
CDR3: ASSLGLAGGQSRTDTQY; J: TRBJ2-3; D: TRBD2; V: TRBV4-3
CDR3: AISEAHEQF; J: TRBJ2-1; D: NA; V: TRBV10-3
CDR3: ASSFYSGLRREFSGNTIY; J: TRBJ1-3; D: NA; V: TRBV12-3/TRBV12-4
CDR3: ASSLSLGLAGGPLTDTQY; J: TRBJ2-3; D: TRBD2; V: TRBV5-1
CDR3: AWRGSSYNEQF; J: TRBJ2-1; D: NA; V: TRBV30